This T cell receptor beta chain was documented in a study of blood T cells in healthy people across ages. Extraction yielded at least 6 micrograms of total RNA per sample. This CDR3 has 14 residues. Germline CDR1 and CDR2: SGHKS and YYEKEE (reference sequence). Study-level findings and limits: It was the long-lived donors that had more naive CD4+ cells and higher diversity than aged donors.

A sample-barcoded 5' primer and a J-beta primer mix were used in a second PCR of about 7 to 12 cycles. The authors tagged each cDNA molecule using a template-switch adaptor with 12 random nucleotides. Per-sample output comprised a minimum of 3 million paired-end reads containing CDR3. Each CDR3 protein is one row after TCRdb ran MiXCR on the 5' RACE reads. The sample contains around 1,700,000 distinct CDR3 sequences, 28% of which appear only once. Details on this clonotype: Its target is unknown. One end of the junction is discordant with germline, which a read error may explain.

The TCR was taken from a young woman in good health. This rearrangement joins TRBV5-5 to TRBJ2-5; the D gene is possibly TRBD2 (6 bases). Specimen: blood. Here the CDR3 reads CVSSGAGRQETQYF. CDR3 sequence (DNA): TGTGTCAGCAGCGGCGCGGGACGGCAAGAGACCCAGTACTTC.